This T cell receptor beta chain was sequenced for a study of early T cells in non-severe SARS-CoV-2 infection. The CDR3 spans 14 residues. Germline CDR1 is SGHDN and CDR2 is FVKESK. Trimming removed 5 bases from V and 5 bases from J; junction bases left unmatched: 7. This clonotype was seen many times. Individual cDNA molecules carried attached unique molecular identifiers. MiXCR, run by TCRdb on the 5' RACE reads, gives a single entry per CDR3 protein. The table has about 110,000 distinct CDR3 sequences, 11% seen once. The sequencing input was whole blood. This chain uses TRBV14 with TRBJ1-1, with 8 bases matching TRBD1. This sequence was found in an adult who was a healthcare worker with PCR-confirmed SARS-CoV-2 infection or an uninfected control (not recorded which). CDR3: CASSSRTGRTEAFF. The DNA of the CDR3 is TGTGCCAGCAGCTCAAGGACAGGGAGAACTGAAGCTTTCTTT.